Each of the 8 T cell receptor beta chains below was sequenced from the same sample in a study of cytomegalovirus exposure and HLA in healthy donors. The PCR employed 60 Vbeta primers together with 13 Jbeta primers. Measured with immunoSEQ multiplex PCR; TCRdb has only the in-frame clones, and not every one. Across some 23,000 clones, the top ten clones capture 17% of the sample. Sequences were obtained from PBMCs. The receptors were sampled from a male donor in good health and CMV-seropositive.

The chain joins TRBV18 to TRBJ1-1, with TRBD1 as a possible D gene (5 bases). V was shortened by 3 bases and J by 0 bases, with 17 bases between the two germline ends. CDR3 size: 17 residues. Germline loops: CDR1 KGHSH, CDR2 LQKENI. CDR3 nucleotide sequence: TGTGCCAGCTCACCGCCTGGGGCAGTTCTCATGAACACTGAAGCTTTCTTT. Its protein product is CASSPPGAVLMNTEAFF.

The chain carries TRBV7-8 and TRBJ1-1; D is undetermined. This CDR3 is built from 14 residues. The germline gives CDR1 SGHVS, CDR2 FQNEAQ. V lost 5 bases and J lost 1, with 11 bases in between. The DNA for the CDR3 is TGTGCCAGCAGCCTTACCTCCGGGAACACTGAAGCTTTCTTT. It codes for CASSLTSGNTEAFF.

The V gene is TRBV30, the J gene TRBJ1-1; D is unclear. V was pared by 2 bases and J by 2 bases, with 6 bases between. CDR3 size: 12 residues. Germline lookup yields CDR1 GTSNPN and CDR2 SVGIG (reference sequence). CDR3 sequence reads: CAWSRINTEAFF. Written as DNA, the CDR3 is TGTGCCTGGAGTCGTATTAACACTGAAGCTTTCTTT.

The chain has TRBV6-5 and TRBJ2-7; 7 bases align to TRBD1. Per the germline V gene, CDR1 is MNHEY and CDR2 is SVGAGI. Trimming cost V 0 bases and J 2 bases; bases outside gene matches: 4. The CDR3 totals 15 residues. The CDR3 sequence: CASSYSGQAAYEQYF. The DNA for the CDR3 is TGTGCCAGCAGTTACTCCGGACAGGCTGCCTACGAGCAGTACTTC.

This sequence joins TRBV4-2 and TRBJ1-4; D possibly corresponds to TRBD1 (5 bases). Per germline, CDR1 LGHNA and CDR2 YNFKEQ. Trimming stripped 2 bases from V and 5 bases from J, with 12 bases between. This CDR3 is 15 amino acids long. CDR3 residues: CASSQFTGGNEKLFF. For the CDR3, the DNA is TGTGCCAGCAGCCAATTTACTGGGGGGAATGAAAAACTGTTTTTT.

The chain carries TRBV9 and TRBJ2-2; no reliable D call. Trimming removed 0 bases from V and 5 bases from J, with 17 bases in between. The CDR3 length is 17 residues. In germline, CDR1 is SGDLS, CDR2 YYNGEE. CDR3 amino acids: CASSVGAGVVRTGELFF. Written as DNA, the CDR3 is TGTGCCAGCAGCGTAGGGGCAGGCGTTGTCAGGACCGGGGAGCTGTTTTTT. Full variable domain (rest looked up from reference TRBV9 and TRBJ2-2): DSGVTQTPKHLITATGQRVTLRCSPRSGDLSVYWYQQSLDQGLQFLIQYYNGEERAKGNILERFSAQQFPDLHSELNLSSLELGDSALYFCASSVGAGVVRTGELFFGEGSRLTVL.

J is TRBJ2-3 and V is TRBV6-1, with D tentatively TRBD2 (5 bases). This CDR3 comprises 18 residues. CDR1 and CDR2 (germline): MNHNS, SASEGT. The V end was cut by 3 bases, the J end by 4 bases, with 23 bases between. DNA of the CDR3: TGTGCCAGCAGTGACATTTGGGATAGAGCCTCCGGGGCAGATACGCAGTATTTT. Translation: CASSDIWDRASGADTQYF.

The V call is TRBV9, the J call TRBJ1-2; tentatively, D is TRBD1 (6 bases). This CDR3 has 13 residues. The germline V gene has CDR1 SGDLS and CDR2 YYNGEE. The V end lost 4 bases, the J end lost 7 bases, and 14 bases lay between the germline ends. The DNA of the CDR3 is TGTGCCAGCAGCTTCGGACAGAGAGGTGGCTACACCTTC. This codes for CASSFGQRGGYTF.